Sequencing of this T cell receptor (beta chain) was carried out in a study of cytomegalovirus exposure and HLA in healthy donors. This CDR3 has 15 amino acids. Germline values: CDR1 WNHNN, CDR2 SYGVQD (reference sequence). V lost 3 bases to trimming and J lost 3 bases, with 12 bases between them. Remarks on this clone: The antigen is not known.

Study findings and constraints: A subsequent analysis found that TCR clusters from the first cohort also tended to co-occur in the 120 or so validation repertoires, with approximately 95% of cluster scores above 0. A few chains linked to CMV were shown in vitro to be specific for CMV antigens.

Here immunoSEQ multiplex PCR was the method, and the copy in TCRdb shows in-frame clones only, minus some. This table has about 310,000 clones, roughly 87% appearing once. This receptor was taken from a man aged 30 to 45 in good health and CMV-seronegative. The V call is TRBV10-1, the J call TRBJ2-1; D not certain. Sequenced: PBMCs. CDR3 loop: CASSDDSRNYNEQFF. In DNA form, the CDR3 reads TGCGCCAGCAGTGACGACTCAAGAAACTACAATGAGCAGTTCTTC.